This T cell receptor beta chain was retrieved from a study of blood T cell repertoires in COVID-19. With V trimmed by 0 bases and J by 7 bases, 6 bases remained unmatched. The CDR3 length is 15 residues. Looked up from germline, CDR1 is SGHDT and CDR2 is YYEEEE. Original analysis: How many nucleated cells were present was estimated from reference gene primer amplification. Produced via immunoSEQ multiplex PCR; TCRdb's table is partial and in-frame only. The V and J calls and clone size are taken from that table; D and trimming were inferred from the DNA. The sample lists 65,000 or so clones, roughly 79% occurring once.

Sequencing used peripheral blood. The receptor comes from a man aged 60 to 69 with acute or convalescent COVID-19. V and J are TRBV5-6 and TRBJ2-1, with 8 bases lining up with TRBD2. CDR3 nucleotides: TGTGCCAGCAGCTTGGACGGGGGGGCTCATAATGAGCAGTTCTTC. Its translation: CASSLDGGAHNEQFF.